Following are 3 T cell receptor beta chains from one sample sequenced in a study of cytomegalovirus exposure and HLA in healthy donors. Produced via immunoSEQ multiplex PCR; TCRdb's table is partial and in-frame only. The sample consists of tens of thousands of clones, just under 95% of them appearing once. The specimen was PBMCs. Receptor source: a woman younger than 35 in good health and CMV-seropositive.

The chain has TRBV19 and TRBJ1-5; 9 bases are shared with TRBD1. This CDR3 has 13 residues. V lost 8 bases to trimming and J lost 6 bases; unmatched junction nucleotides: 5. The germline V gene encodes CDR1 LNHDA and CDR2 SQIVND (reference sequence). CDR3 bases: TGTGCCAGTTGTGGGGACAGGGTTCAGCCCCAGCATTTT. Protein sequence: CASCGDRVQPQHF.

This chain links TRBV7-2 with TRBJ2-5, with 12 bases identical to TRBD2. The CDR3 length is 16 residues. V was pared by 5 bases and J by 5 bases, with 9 bases of the junction left unmatched. The germline V gene encodes CDR1 SGHTA and CDR2 FQGNSA. The CDR3 region has the DNA TGTGCCAGCAGCCCTCCCGGGACTAGCGGGTTGGAGACCCAGTACTTC. This encodes CASSPPGTSGLETQYF.

The chain is built from TRBV27 and TRBJ1-6, with no clear D. With 0 bases removed from V and 8 bases from J, the gap between germline ends came to 5 bases. Germline CDR1 MNHEY, CDR2 SMNVEV (reference sequence). The CDR3 consists of 13 residues. The CDR3 loop is CASSLSRYSPLHF. CDR3 nucleotides: TGTGCCAGCAGTTTATCCAGGTATTCACCCCTCCACTTT.